This TCR beta chain was observed in a study of cytomegalovirus exposure and HLA in healthy donors. Study-level findings and limits: It was reported that the classifier diagnosed cytomegalovirus status with high specificity and sensitivity in both the original and validation cohorts. One later analysis, an examination of the 100 to 150 validation repertoires, found that first-cohort TCR clusters tended to co-occur in them. TCR beta chains numbering some 160 were designated cytomegalovirus-associated. Whilst most TCR sequences proved rare, a subset of public TCRs occurred across many donors.

Clones were sequenced by immunoSEQ multiplex PCR, and TCRdb holds only the in-frame ones, with some missing. Here the sample spans about 140,000 clones, more than 85% being singletons. A word on this clone: Its target is not known.

Per germline, CDR1 LNHDA and CDR2 SQIVND (reference sequence). The CDR3 is 13 amino acids. Trimming took 3 bases from V and 0 from J, leaving 5 bases between them. This chain links TRBV19 with TRBJ1-1; D uncertain. Material: PBMCs. The sequence came from a young man in good health and CMV-seronegative. DNA for the CDR3: TGTGCCAGTAGTATGTACATGAACACTGAAGCTTTCTTT. Amino acid sequence: CASSMYMNTEAFF.